Ten or more counts support the clone carrying this T cell receptor (beta chain). The antigen is unknown. These data are taken from a study of shared clonotypes between healthy human individuals. General observations from the study: Depth of sequencing was expected to influence donor clonotype sharing.

Trimming cost V 0 bases and J 2 bases; bases outside gene matches: 12. Germline V CDR1 and CDR2: SGHDT, YYEEEE. The CDR3 has 18 residues. Per the study methods: Junction-only immunoSEQ sequences carried no quality scores, so filtering differed. Using immunoSEQ multiplex PCR, the repertoire was profiled, and TCRdb retains in-frame clones only, with some absent. Clone size and V and J calls were adopted from that table, with D and trimming inferred from the DNA. The sample carries 97,000 or so clones, over 40% recorded once. Tens of millions of PBMCs supplied genomic DNA for unsorted samples. The chain links TRBV5-6 to TRBJ2-3; 7 bases are a match to TRBD2. This TCR was recovered from a woman in her 40s in good health. Some clones in this sample may be carry-over from other donors' samples. Sequences were obtained from PBMCs. Here the CDR3 reads CASSLAGHGREITDTQYF. CDR3 coding DNA: TGTGCCAGCAGCTTGGCCGGACATGGGCGGGAGATCACAGATACGCAGTATTTT.